The present TCR beta chain was sequenced within a study of blood T cell repertoires in COVID-19 (dated by TCRdb to 2018 to 2021). About the full investigation: Samples covering the acute and convalescent phases of COVID-19 were provided by collaborators in the United States, Italy and Spain. A de-identified subject ID, COVID-19 status, age in years and sex were almost always included in the sample metadata. The samples were drawn from the first 160 participants of the ongoing ImmuneRACE study and from 950 to 1,500 subjects provided by 6 global collaborators. The dataset comprised deeply sampled blood TCRbeta repertoires from subjects exposed to, actively infected with, or recovered from COVID-19. A freely available public database, intended as a resource for researchers studying the immune response to SARS-CoV-2, is where the repertoires were released. The material from the prospective study consisted of cDNA or gDNA derived from T cells, B-cell-depleted T cells, or PBMCs. Where available, HLA class I and class II types were obtained from metadata supplied by the sample provider rather than from assay-based typing.

The paper's findings and limits, for the study overall: How much clinical and demographic metadata was included differed by source and by participant, and the metadata was provided uncurated.

The immunoSEQ Assay, a bias-controlled multiplex PCR, was used to amplify TCRbeta CDR3 regions from genomic DNA. Processing in the source paper ran as follows. The number of nucleated cells in each sample was estimated by amplification of reference gene primers within the assay. Sequence reads were collapsed and filtered to measure the absolute abundance of every unique TCRbeta CDR3 rearrangement. For each sample, productive Simpson clonality was calculated as the square root of Simpson's diversity index over productive rearrangements. TCRdb obtained this table from immuneACCESS and retained in-frame rearrangements with V and J assigned. These tables miss some clones; where compared with another copy, unresolved V genes account for less than half of the shortfall, and the remainder is unexplained. From that table come the V and J calls and clone size; the DNA was used to work out D and trimming. The sample has about 250,000 clones on record, 83% of them singletons. Jointly, the top ten make up around 6% of the sample.

Whole blood was collected in K2EDTA tubes by collaborating institutions according to the institutions' own protocols. For TCRbeta analysis, collaborator samples were shipped as frozen whole blood, as isolated PBMCs, or as DNA extracted from either sample type. Details on this clone: Its antigen specificity is not known. The record has no base qualities; no much larger clone is one base away.

According to the germline V gene, CDR1 reads SGHTA and CDR2 reads FQGTGA. V is cut back by 2 bases and J by 4 bases, with 7 bases in the junction unmatched. Spanning cysteine to phenylalanine, the CDR3 consists of 16 amino acids. Only the CDR3 part of the read is kept: 48 bases, read in frame from the first base. The sequence joins TRBV7-3 to TRBJ2-1; TRBD2 matches 8 bases in the middle. The source material was peripheral blood. The TCR originated in a man at least 80 years old with acute or convalescent COVID-19. The DNA reads TGTGCCAGCAGCTTAGGGCCAAGCGGGAGTTACAATGAGCAGTTCTTC. It is translated as CASSLGPSGSYNEQFF.